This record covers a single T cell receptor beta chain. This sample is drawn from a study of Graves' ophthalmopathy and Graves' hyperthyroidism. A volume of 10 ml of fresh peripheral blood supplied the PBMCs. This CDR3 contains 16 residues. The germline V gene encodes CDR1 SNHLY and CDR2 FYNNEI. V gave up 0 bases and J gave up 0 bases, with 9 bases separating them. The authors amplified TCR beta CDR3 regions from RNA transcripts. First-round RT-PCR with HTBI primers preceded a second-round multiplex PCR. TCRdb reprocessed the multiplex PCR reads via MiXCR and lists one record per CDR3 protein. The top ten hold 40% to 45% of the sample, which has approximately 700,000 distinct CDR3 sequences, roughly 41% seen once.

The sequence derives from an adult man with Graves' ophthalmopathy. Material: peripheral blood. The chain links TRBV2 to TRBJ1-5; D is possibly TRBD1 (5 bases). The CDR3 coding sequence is TGTGCCAGCAGTGAAGCAGGGGTTGGTAGCAATCAGCCCCAGCATTTT. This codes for CASSEAGVGSNQPQHF.